This T cell receptor beta chain was documented in a study of blood T cell repertoires in COVID-19. CDR3 length equals 14 residues. Germline lookup yields CDR1 MNHEY and CDR2 SMNVEV (reference sequence). The trim removed 6 bases at V and 2 bases at J, leaving 4 bases unmatched. Produced via immunoSEQ multiplex PCR; TCRdb's table is partial and in-frame only. The sample has 150,000 to 200,000 clones; more than 65% are singletons. The receptor was isolated from a human donor with acute or convalescent COVID-19. The donor label of this sample is uncertain. The sequencing input was peripheral blood. The chain combines TRBV27 with TRBJ2-5; 9 bases map to TRBD2. In DNA, the CDR3 is TGTGCCAGCAGGCTAGCGGGGCTACAAGAGACCCAGTACTTC. Its protein is CASRLAGLQETQYF.